The subject of this entry is one T cell receptor beta chain. Its target is unknown. These data are taken from a study of shared clonotypes between healthy human individuals. The study's findings and limits: The genetic and exposure-history diversity represented was limited by few donors.

CD8 cells classed as naive were CD45RO-negative and positively selected for CCR7, excluding terminally differentiated effector memory CD45RA+ cells. Sequencing used immunoSEQ multiplex PCR; TCRdb keeps in-frame clones, though not all of them. The table lists 600,000 or so clones, roughly 98% of them singletons. In germline, CDR1 is SNHLY, CDR2 FYNNEI. The CDR3 runs to 14 residues. Trimming took 7 bases from V and 0 from J, leaving 9 bases between them. The receptor was derived from a man younger than 45 in good health. The chain joins TRBV2 to TRBJ2-2; D not resolved. The sequenced material came from naive CD8+ T cells sorted from blood. The CDR3 sequence: CASTLFANTGELFF. The DNA of the CDR3 is TGTGCCAGCACTCTCTTCGCGAACACCGGGGAGCTGTTTTTT. Variable domain in full (rest from reference TRBV2 and TRBJ2-2): EPEVTQTPSHQVTQMGQEVILRCVPISNHLYFYWYRQILGQKVEFLVSFYNNEISEKSEIFDDQFSVERPDGSNFTLKIRSTKLEDSAMYFCASTLFANTGELFFGEGSRLTVL.